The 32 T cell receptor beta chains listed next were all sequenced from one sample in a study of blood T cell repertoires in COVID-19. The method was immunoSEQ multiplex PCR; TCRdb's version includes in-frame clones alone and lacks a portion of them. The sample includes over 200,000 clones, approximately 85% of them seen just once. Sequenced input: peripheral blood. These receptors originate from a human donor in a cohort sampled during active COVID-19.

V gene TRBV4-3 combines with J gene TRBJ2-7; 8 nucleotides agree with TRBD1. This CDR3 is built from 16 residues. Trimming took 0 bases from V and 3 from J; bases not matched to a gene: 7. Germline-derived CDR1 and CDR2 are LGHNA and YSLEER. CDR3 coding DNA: TGCGCCAGCAGCCAAGATGGAGGCAGGGGGCTCTACGAGCAGTACTTC. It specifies CASSQDGGRGLYEQYF.

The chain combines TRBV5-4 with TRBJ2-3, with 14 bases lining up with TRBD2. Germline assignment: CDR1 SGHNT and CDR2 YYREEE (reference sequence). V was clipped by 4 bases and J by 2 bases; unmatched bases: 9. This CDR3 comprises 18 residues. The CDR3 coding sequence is TGTGCCAGCAGCCCTAGACTAGCGGGGGGGCGGGTCACAGATACGCAGTATTTT. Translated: CASSPRLAGGRVTDTQYF.

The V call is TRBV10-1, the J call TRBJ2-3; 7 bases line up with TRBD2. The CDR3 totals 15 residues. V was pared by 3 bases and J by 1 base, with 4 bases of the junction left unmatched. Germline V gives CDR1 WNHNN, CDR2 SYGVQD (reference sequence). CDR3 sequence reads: CASSDGGSRTDTQYF. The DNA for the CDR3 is TGCGCCAGCAGTGACGGGGGGTCCCGCACAGATACGCAGTATTTT.

As DNA, the CDR3 is TGTGCCAGCAGCTTAGTTCATTGGACAGGGGGGTCCTACGAGCAGTACTTC. Protein sequence: CASSLVHWTGGSYEQYF. This chain links TRBV7-8 with TRBJ2-7; 10 positions agree with TRBD1. Per germline, CDR1 SGHVS and CDR2 FQNEAQ. This CDR3 region has 17 residues. Unmatched junction bases numbered 7, after V lost 1 base and J lost 1 base.

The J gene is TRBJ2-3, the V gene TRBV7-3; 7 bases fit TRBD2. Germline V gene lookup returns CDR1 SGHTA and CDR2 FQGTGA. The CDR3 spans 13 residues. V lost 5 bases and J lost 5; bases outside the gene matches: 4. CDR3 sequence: CASSLGLQDTQYF. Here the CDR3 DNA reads TGTGCCAGCAGCCTGGGACTACAAGATACGCAGTATTTT.

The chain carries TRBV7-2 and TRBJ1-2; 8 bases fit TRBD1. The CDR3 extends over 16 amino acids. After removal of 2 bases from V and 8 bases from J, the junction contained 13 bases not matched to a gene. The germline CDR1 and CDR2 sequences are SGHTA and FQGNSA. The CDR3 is CASSLSYTGGQRGYTF. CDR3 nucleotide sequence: TGTGCCAGCAGCTTATCCTACACAGGGGGGCAGCGAGGCTACACCTTC. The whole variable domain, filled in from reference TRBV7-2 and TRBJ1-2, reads GAGVSQSPSNKVTEKGKDVELRCDPISGHTALYWYRQSLGQGLEFLIYFQGNSAPDKSGLPSDRFSAERTGGSVSTLTIQRTQQEDSAVYLCASSLSYTGGQRGYTFGSGTRLTVV.

The CDR3 spells CASSVGQGRKETQYF. In DNA form, the CDR3 reads TGTGCCAGTAGTGTGGGACAGGGCAGGAAAGAGACCCAGTACTTC. The chain uses TRBV19 and TRBJ2-5; TRBD1 agrees at 9 bases. The CDR3 runs to 15 residues. Trimming removed 5 bases from V and 3 bases from J; junction bases left unmatched: 7. Germline lookup yields CDR1 LNHDA and CDR2 SQIVND (reference sequence). Supplemented by reference TRBV19 and TRBJ2-5, the full variable domain reads DGGITQSPKYLFRKEGQNVTLSCEQNLNHDAMYWYRQDPGQGLRLIYYSQIVNDFQKGDIAEGYSVSREKKESFPLTVTSAQKNPTAFYLCASSVGQGRKETQYFGPGTRLLVL.

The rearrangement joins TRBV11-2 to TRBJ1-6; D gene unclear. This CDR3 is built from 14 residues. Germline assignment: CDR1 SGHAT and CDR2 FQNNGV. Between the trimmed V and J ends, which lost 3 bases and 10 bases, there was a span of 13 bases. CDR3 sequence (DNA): TGTGCCAGCAGCTTTCTGACAAGAACCTCACCCCTCCACTTT. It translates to CASSFLTRTSPLHF.

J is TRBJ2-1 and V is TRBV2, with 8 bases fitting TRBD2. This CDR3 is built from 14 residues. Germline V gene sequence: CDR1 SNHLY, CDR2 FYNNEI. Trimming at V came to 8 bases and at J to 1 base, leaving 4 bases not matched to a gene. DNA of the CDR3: TGTGCCAGCCAACTAGCGGATTCCTACAATGAGCAGTTCTTC. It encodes CASQLADSYNEQFF.

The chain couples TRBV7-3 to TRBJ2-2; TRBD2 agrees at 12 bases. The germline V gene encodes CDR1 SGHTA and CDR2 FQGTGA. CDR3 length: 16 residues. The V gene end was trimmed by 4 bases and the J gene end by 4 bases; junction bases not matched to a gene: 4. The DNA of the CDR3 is TGTGCCAGCAGCTCTAGCGGGAGGGCCGCCACCGGGGAGCTGTTTTTT. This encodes CASSSSGRAATGELFF.

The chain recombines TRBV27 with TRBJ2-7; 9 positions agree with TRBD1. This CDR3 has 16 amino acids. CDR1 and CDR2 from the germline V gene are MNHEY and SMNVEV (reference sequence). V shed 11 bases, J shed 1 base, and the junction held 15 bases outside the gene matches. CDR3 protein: CASAPGQGFSSYEQYF. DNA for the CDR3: TGTGCCTCCGCCCCGGGACAGGGTTTTAGTTCCTACGAGCAGTACTTC.

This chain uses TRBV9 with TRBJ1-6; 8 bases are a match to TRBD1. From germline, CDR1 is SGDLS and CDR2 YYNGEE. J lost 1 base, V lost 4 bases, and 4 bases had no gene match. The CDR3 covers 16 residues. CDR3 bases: TGTGCCAGCAGCCCGCGGACAGGGTCCTATAATTCACCCCTCCACTTT. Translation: CASSPRTGSYNSPLHF.

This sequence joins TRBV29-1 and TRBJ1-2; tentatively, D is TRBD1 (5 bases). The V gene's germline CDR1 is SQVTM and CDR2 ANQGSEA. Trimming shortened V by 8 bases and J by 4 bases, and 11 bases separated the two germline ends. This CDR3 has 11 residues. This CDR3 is CSSGPVYGYTF. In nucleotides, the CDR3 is TGCAGCTCGGGACCGGTCTATGGCTACACCTTC.

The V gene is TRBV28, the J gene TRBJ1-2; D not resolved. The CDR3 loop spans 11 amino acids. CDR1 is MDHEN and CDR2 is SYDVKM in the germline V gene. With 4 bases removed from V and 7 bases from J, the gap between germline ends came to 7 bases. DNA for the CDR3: TGTGCCAGCAGTTCCCCTTCTGGCTACACCTTC. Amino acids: CASSSPSGYTF.

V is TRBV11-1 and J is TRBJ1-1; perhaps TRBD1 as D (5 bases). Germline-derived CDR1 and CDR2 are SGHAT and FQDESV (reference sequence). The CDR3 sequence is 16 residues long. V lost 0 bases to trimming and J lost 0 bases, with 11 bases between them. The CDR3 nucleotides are TGTGCCAGCAGCTTAGCGCAGACAGTCATGAACACTGAAGCTTTCTTT. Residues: CASSLAQTVMNTEAFF.

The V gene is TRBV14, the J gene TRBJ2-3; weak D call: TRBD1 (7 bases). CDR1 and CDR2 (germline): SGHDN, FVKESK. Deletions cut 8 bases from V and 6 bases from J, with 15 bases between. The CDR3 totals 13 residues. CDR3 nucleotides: TGTGCCAGCGCGGGACAGCAATTGGATACGCAGTATTTT. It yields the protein CASAGQQLDTQYF.

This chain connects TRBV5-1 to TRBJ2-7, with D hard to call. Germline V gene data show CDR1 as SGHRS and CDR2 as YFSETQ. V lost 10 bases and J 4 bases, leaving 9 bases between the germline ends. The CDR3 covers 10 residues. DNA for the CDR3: TGCGCCGAAGCAGCGTACGAGCAGTACTTC. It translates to CAEAAYEQYF.

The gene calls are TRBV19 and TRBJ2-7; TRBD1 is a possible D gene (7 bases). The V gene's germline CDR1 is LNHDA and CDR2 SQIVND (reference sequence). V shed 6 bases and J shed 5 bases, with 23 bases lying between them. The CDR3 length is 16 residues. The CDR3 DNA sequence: TGTGCCAGTAGCCCTAGGGGGACAGCCGGCGGGGACGAGCAGTACTTC. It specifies CASSPRGTAGGDEQYF.

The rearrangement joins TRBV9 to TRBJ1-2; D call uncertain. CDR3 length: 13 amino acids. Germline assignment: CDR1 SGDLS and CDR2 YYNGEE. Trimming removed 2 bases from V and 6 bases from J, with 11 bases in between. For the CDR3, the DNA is TGTGCCAGCAGCGTCGGTGGTTTAGATGGCTACACCTTC. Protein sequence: CASSVGGLDGYTF.

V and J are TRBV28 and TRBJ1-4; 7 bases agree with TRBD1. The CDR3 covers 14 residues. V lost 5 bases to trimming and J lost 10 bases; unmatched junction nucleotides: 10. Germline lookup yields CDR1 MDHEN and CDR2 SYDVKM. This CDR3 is CASSPRQGDGKLFF. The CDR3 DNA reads TGTGCCAGCAGTCCCCGACAGGGAGATGGAAAACTGTTTTTT.

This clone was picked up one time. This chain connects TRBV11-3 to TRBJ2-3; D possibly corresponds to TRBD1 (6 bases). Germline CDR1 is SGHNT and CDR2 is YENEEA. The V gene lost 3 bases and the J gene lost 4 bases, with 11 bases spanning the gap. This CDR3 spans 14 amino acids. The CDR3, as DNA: TGTGCCAGCAGCTTCCGGGACAACGCAGATACGCAGTATTTT. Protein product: CASSFRDNADTQYF.

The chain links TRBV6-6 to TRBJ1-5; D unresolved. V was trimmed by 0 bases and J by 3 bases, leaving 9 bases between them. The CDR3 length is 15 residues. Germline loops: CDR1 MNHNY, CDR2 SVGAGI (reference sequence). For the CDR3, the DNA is TGTGCCAGCAGTTACTCGACCAGGAACAATCAGCCCCAGCATTTT. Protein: CASSYSTRNNQPQHF.

CDR3 loop: CASSLSGYGSPLHF. CDR3 in DNA: TGCGCCAGCAGCTTGTCCGGGTACGGGTCACCCCTCCACTTT. The chain joins TRBV5-1 to TRBJ1-6, with unresolved D. V was cut by 1 base and J by 10 bases, with 12 bases left in between. Germline CDR1 reads SGHRS; CDR2 reads YFSETQ. The CDR3 length is 14 residues.

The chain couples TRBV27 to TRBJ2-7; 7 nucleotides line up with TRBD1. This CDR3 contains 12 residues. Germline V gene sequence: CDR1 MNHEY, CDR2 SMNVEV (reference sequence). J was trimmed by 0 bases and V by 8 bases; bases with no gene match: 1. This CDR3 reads CASAGGSYEQYF. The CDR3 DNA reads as TGTGCCAGCGCAGGGGGCTCCTACGAGCAGTACTTC.

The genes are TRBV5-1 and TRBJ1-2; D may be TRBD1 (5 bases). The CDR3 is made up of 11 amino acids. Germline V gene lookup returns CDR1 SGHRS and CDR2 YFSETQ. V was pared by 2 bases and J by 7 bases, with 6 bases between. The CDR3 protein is CASSFGGGYTF. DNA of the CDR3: TGCGCCAGCAGCTTCGGGGGTGGCTACACCTTC. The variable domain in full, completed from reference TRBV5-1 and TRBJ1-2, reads KAGVTQTPRYLIKTRGQQVTLSCSPISGHRSVSWYQQTPGQGLQFLFEYFSETQRNKGNFPGRFSGRQFSNSRSEMNVSTLELGDSALYLCASSFGGGYTFGSGTRLTVV.

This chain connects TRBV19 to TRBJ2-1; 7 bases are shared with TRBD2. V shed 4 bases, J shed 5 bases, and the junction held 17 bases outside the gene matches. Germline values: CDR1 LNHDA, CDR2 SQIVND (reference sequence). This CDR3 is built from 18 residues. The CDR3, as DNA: TGTGCCAGTAGTACCCCTTCTTCGACTAGCCGTCGGGACAATGAGCAGTTCTTC. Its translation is CASSTPSSTSRRDNEQFF.

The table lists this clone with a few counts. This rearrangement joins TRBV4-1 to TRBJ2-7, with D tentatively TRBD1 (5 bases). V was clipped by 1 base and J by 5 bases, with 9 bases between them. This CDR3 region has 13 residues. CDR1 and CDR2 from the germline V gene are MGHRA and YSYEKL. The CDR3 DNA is TGCGCCAGCAGCCAAGGTTCAGGGAACGAGCAGTACTTC. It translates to CASSQGSGNEQYF.

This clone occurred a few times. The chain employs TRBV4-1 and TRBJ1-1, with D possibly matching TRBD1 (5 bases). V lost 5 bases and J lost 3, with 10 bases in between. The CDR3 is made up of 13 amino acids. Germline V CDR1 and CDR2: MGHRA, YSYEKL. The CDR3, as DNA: TGCGCCAGCAGCAGACAGCAGGACACTGAAGCTTTCTTT. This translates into CASSRQQDTEAFF.

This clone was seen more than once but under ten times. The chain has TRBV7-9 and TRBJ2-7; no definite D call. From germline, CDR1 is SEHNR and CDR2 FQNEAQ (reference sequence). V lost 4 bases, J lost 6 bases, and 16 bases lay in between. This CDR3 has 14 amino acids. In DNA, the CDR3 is TGTGCCAGCAGCTCCCGAGGTTCCCGGGTCGAGCAGTACTTC. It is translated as CASSSRGSRVEQYF.

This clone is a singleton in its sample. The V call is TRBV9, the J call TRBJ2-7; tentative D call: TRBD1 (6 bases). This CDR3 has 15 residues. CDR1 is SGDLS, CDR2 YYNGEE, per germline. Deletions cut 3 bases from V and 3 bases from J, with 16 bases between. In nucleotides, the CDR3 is TGTGCCAGCAGCGAACAGGGAGTCGCCTTCTACGAGCAGTACTTC. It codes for CASSEQGVAFYEQYF.

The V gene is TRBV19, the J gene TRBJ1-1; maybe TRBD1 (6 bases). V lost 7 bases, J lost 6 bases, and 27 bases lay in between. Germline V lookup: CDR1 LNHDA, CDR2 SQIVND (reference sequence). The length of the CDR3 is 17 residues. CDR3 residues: CASIQIYGGTSSPEAFF. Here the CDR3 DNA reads TGTGCCAGTATCCAAATATATGGGGGCACGTCCTCCCCTGAAGCTTTCTTT.

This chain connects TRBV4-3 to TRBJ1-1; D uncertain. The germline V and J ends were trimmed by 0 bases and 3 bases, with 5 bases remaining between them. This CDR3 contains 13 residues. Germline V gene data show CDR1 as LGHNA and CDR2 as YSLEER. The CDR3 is CASSQDWHTEAFF. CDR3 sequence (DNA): TGCGCCAGCAGCCAAGATTGGCACACTGAAGCTTTCTTT.